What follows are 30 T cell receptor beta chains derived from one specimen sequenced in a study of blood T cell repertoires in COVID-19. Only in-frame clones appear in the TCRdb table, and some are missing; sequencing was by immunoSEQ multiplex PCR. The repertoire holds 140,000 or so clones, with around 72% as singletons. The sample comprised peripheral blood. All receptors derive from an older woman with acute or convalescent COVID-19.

CDR3 sequence reads: CAISGGIGTGELFF. In DNA, the CDR3 is TGTGCCATCAGTGGCGGGATTGGGACCGGGGAGCTGTTTTTT. This rearrangement joins TRBV10-3 to TRBJ2-2, with D tentatively TRBD2 (6 bases). CDR3 length equals 14 residues. CDR1 is ENHRY, CDR2 SYGVKD, per germline. Trimming shortened V by 4 bases and J by 5 bases, and 11 bases separated the two germline ends.

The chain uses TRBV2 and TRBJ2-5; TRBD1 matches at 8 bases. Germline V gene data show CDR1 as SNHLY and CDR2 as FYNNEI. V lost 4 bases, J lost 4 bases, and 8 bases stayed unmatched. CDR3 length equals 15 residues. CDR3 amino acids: CASSALTGAAETQYF. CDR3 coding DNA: TGTGCCAGCAGTGCCCTGACAGGGGCGGCAGAGACCCAGTACTTC.

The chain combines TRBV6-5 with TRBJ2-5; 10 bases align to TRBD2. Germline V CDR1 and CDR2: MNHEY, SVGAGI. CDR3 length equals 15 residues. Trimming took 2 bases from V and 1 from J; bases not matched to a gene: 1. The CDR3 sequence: CASSYGLAVQETQYF. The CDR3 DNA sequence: TGTGCCAGCAGTTACGGACTAGCGGTCCAAGAGACCCAGTACTTC.

The CDR3 sequence: CASSRDRTNSPLHF. The CDR3 bases are TGTGCCAGCAGCAGGGACAGGACGAATTCACCCCTCCACTTT. J is TRBJ1-6 and V is TRBV5-8; 8 bases align to TRBD1. V was clipped by 4 bases and J by 7 bases; unmatched bases: 4. Germline-derived CDR1 and CDR2 are SGHTS and YDEGEE. The CDR3 contains 14 residues. The full variable domain, completed using reference TRBV5-8 and TRBJ1-6, is EAGVTQSPTHLIKTRGQQATLRCSPISGHTSVYWYQQALGLGLQFLLWYDEGEERNRGNFPPRFSGRQFPNYSSELNVNALELEDSALYLCASSRDRTNSPLHFGNGTRLTVT.

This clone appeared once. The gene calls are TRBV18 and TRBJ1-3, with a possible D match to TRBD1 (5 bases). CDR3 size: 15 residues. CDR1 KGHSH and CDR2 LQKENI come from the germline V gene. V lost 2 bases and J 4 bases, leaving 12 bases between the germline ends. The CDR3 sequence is CASSPFRGVGNTIYF. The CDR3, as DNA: TGTGCCAGCTCACCATTTAGGGGCGTCGGAAACACCATATATTTT.

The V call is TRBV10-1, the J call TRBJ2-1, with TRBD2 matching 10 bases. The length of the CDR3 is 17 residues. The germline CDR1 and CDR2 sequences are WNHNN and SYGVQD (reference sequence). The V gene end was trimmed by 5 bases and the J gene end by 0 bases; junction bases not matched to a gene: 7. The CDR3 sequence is CASSNLLAGASYNEQFF. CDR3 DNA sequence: TGCGCCAGCAGTAACCTTCTAGCGGGAGCCTCCTACAATGAGCAGTTCTTC.

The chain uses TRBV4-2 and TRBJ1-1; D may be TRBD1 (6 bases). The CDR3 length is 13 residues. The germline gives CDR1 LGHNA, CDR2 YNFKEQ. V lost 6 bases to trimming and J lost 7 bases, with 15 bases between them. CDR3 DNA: TGTGCCAGCAGTGTTAGTAGGGGGTATGAAGCTTTCTTT. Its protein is CASSVSRGYEAFF.

Written as DNA, the CDR3 is TGTGCCAGCAGTTCCTACTCCTACAGACACAATGAGCAGTTCTTC. Protein: CASSSYSYRHNEQFF. This chain links TRBV28 with TRBJ2-1; D gene unclear. Germline lookup yields CDR1 MDHEN and CDR2 SYDVKM. The CDR3 runs 15 residues. V was cut by 4 bases and J by 5 bases, with 15 bases left in between.

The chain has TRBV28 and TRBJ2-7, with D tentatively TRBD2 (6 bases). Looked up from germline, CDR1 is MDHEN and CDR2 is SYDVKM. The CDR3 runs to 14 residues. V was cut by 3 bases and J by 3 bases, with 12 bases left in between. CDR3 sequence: CASSFPAGGYEQYF. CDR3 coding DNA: TGTGCCAGCAGTTTCCCGGCCGGGGGCTACGAGCAGTACTTC.

This chain's CDR3 is CASKGQEQFF. The CDR3 region has the DNA TGTGCCAGCAAGGGACAAGAGCAGTTCTTC. The rearrangement uses TRBV2 and TRBJ2-1; a weak D match, TRBD1 (6 bases). The V end lost 7 bases, the J end lost 10 bases, and 8 bases lay between the germline ends. Germline loops: CDR1 SNHLY, CDR2 FYNNEI. The CDR3 spans 10 residues.

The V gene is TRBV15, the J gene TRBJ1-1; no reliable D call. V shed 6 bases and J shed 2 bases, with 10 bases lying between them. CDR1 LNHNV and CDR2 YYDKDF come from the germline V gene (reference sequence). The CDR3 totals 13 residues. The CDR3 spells CATRLGTNTEAFF. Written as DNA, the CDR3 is TGTGCCACCAGGTTGGGCACTAACACTGAAGCTTTCTTT.

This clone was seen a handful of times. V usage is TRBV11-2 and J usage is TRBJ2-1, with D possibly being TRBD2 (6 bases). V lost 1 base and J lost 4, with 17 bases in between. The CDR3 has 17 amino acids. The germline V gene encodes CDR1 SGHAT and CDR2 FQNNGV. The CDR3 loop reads CASSLGVGGTRYNEQFF. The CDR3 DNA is TGTGCCAGCAGCTTAGGAGTAGGCGGGACGAGGTACAATGAGCAGTTCTTC.

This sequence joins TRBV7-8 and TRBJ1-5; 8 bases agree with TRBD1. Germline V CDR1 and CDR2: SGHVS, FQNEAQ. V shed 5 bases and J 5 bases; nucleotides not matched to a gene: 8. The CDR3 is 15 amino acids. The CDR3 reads CASSVWTGKDQPQHF. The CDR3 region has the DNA TGTGCCAGCAGCGTCTGGACAGGGAAGGATCAGCCCCAGCATTTT. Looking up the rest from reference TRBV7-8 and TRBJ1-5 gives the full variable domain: GAGVSQSPRYKVAKRGQDVALRCDPISGHVSLFWYQQALGQGPEFLTYFQNEAQLDKSGLPSDRFFAERPEGSVSTLKIQRTQQEDSAVYLCASSVWTGKDQPQHFGDGTRLSIL.

The CDR3 spells CASSQDEGAGYGYTF. CDR3 DNA sequence: TGCGCCAGCAGCCAAGACGAAGGGGCTGGCTATGGCTACACCTTC. J is TRBJ1-2 and V is TRBV4-1; possibly TRBD1 for D (5 bases). There are 15 residues in the CDR3. Germline-derived CDR1 and CDR2 are MGHRA and YSYEKL. Deletions cut 0 bases from V and 4 bases from J, with 12 bases between.

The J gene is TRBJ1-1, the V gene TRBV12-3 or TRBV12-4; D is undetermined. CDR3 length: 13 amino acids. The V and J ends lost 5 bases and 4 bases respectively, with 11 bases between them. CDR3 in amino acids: CASSPGFSTEAFF. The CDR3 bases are TGTGCCAGCAGTCCGGGTTTTTCCACTGAAGCTTTCTTT.

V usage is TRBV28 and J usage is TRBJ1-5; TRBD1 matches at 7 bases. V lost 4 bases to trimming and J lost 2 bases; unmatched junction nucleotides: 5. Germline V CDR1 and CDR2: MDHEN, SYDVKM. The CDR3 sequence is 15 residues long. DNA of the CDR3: TGTGCCAGCAGTTCGGCAGGGGGTGGCAATCAGCCCCAGCATTTT. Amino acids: CASSSAGGGNQPQHF.

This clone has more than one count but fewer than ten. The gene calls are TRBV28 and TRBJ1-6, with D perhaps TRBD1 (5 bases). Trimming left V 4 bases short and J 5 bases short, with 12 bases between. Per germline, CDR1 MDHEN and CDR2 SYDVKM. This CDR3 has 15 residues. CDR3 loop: CASSYGGDHNSPLHF. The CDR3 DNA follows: TGTGCCAGCAGTTACGGGGGGGATCATAATTCACCCCTCCACTTT.

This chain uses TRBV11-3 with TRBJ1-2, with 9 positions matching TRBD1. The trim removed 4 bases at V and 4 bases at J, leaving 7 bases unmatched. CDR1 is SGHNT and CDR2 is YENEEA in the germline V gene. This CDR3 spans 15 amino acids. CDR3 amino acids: CASSSGTGKLYGYTF. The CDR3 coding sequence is TGTGCCAGCAGCTCCGGGACAGGGAAACTCTATGGCTACACCTTC. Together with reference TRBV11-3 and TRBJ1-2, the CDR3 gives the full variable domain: EAGVVQSPRYKIIEKKQPVAFWCNPISGHNTLYWYLQNLGQGPELLIRYENEEAVDDSQLPKDRFSAERLKGVDSTLKIQPAELGDSAVYLCASSSGTGKLYGYTFGSGTRLTVV.

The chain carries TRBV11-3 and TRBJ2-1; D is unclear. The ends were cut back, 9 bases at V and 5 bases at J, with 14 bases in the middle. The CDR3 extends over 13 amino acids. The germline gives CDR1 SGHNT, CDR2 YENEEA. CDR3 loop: CASGVGADNEQFF. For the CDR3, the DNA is TGTGCCAGTGGAGTAGGCGCCGACAATGAGCAGTTCTTC.

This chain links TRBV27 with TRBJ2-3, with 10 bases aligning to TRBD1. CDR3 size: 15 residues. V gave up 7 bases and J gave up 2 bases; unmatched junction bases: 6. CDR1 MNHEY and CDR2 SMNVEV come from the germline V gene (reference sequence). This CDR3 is CASTDRGPATDTQYF. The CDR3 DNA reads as TGTGCCAGCACCGACAGGGGGCCCGCCACAGATACGCAGTATTTT.

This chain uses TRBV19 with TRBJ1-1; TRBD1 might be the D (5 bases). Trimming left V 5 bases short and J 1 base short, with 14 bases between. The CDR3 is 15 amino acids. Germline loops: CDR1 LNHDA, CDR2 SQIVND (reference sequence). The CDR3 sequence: CASSPPGHWNTEAFF. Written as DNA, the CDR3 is TGTGCCAGTAGTCCCCCCGGACACTGGAACACTGAAGCTTTCTTT.

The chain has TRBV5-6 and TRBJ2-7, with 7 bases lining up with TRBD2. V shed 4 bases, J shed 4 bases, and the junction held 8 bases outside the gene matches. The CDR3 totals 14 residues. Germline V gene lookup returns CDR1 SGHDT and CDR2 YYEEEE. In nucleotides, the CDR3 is TGTGCCAGCAGCAACACCGGGGGGAAATACGAGCAGTACTTC. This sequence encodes CASSNTGGKYEQYF.

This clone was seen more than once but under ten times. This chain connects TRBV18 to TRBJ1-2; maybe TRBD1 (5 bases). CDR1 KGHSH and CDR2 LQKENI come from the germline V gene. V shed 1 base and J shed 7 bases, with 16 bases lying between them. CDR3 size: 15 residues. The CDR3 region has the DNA TGTGCCAGCTCACCACTCAGGGTGGATGCGCTTGGCTACACCTTC. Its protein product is CASSPLRVDALGYTF.

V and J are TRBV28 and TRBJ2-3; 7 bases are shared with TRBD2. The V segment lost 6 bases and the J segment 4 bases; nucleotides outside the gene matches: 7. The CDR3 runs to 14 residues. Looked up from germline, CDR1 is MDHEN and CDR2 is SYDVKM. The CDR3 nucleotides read TGTGCCAGCAGGGGGGAGGGGCCCGCAGATACGCAGTATTTT. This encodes CASRGEGPADTQYF.

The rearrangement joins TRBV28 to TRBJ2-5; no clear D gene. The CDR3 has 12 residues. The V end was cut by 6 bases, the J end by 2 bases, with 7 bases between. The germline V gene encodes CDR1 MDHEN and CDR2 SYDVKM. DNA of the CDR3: TGTGCCAGCAGCTATAATCAAGAGACCCAGTACTTC. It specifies CASSYNQETQYF. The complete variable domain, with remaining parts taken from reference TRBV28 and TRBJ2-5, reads DVKVTQSSRYLVKRTGEKVFLECVQDMDHENMFWYRQDPGLGLRLIYFSYDVKMKEKGDIPEGYSVSREKKERFSLILESASTNQTSMYLCASSYNQETQYFGPGTRLLVL.

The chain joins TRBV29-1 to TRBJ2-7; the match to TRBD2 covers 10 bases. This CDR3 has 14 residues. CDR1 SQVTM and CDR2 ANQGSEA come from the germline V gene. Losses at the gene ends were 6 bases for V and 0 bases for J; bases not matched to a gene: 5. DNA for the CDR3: TGCAGCGTCAGAGCGGGAGGGCTCTCCTACGAGCAGTACTTC. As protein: CSVRAGGLSYEQYF.

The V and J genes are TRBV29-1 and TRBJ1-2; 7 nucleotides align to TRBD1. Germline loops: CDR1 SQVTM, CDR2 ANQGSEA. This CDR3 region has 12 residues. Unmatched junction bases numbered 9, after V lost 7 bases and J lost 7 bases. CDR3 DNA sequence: TGCAGCGCTCGACTGACAGGGTCTGGCTACACCTTC. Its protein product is CSARLTGSGYTF.

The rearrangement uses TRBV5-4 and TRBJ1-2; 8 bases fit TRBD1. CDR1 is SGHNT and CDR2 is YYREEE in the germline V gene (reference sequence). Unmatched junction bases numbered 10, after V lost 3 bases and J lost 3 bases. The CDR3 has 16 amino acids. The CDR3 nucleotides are TGTGCCAGCAGCTCATTCGGACAGGGATGGGACTATGGCTACACCTTC. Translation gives CASSSFGQGWDYGYTF. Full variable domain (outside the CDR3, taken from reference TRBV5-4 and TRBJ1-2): ETGVTQSPTHLIKTRGQQVTLRCSSQSGHNTVSWYQQALGQGPQFIFQYYREEENGRGNFPPRFSGLQFPNYSSELNVNALELDDSALYLCASSSFGQGWDYGYTFGSGTRLTVV.

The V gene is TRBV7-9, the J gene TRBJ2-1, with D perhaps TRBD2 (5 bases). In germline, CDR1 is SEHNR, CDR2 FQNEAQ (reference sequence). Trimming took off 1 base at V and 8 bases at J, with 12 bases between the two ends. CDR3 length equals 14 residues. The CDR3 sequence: CASSLGGNTDEQFF. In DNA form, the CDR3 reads TGTGCCAGCAGCTTAGGAGGGAACACAGATGAGCAGTTCTTC.

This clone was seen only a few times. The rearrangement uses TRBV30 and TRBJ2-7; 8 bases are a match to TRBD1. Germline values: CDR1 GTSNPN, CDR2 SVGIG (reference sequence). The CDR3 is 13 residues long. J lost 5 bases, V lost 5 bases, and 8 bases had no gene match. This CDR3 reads CAWARDRLHEQYF. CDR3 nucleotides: TGTGCCTGGGCCCGGGACAGGTTGCACGAGCAGTACTTC.